This T cell receptor (beta chain) was found in a study of T-cell memory formation after mild COVID-19. About this clonotype itself: Its antigen remains unidentified.

The CDR3 totals 12 residues. Germline CDR1 is SGDLS and CDR2 is YYNGEE. Trimming took 0 bases from V and 10 from J, leaving 8 bases between them. TCRdb passed the 5' RACE reads through MiXCR, listing each CDR3 protein once. The repertoire has a few hundred thousand distinct CDR3 sequences, roughly 25% of them found once; the top ten carry 9.5% to 15%. Whole-study findings and limits: CD4+ contracting clones were mainly CM and EM; CD8+ ones, EMRA.

The receptor was isolated from an adult woman who had mild COVID-19 (a few samples of this study predate the infection). Cell type and time point are not known. The source material was PBMCs or a T cell subset sorted from them (not recorded which). J is TRBJ2-1 and V is TRBV9; no firm D call. CDR3 sequence: CASSVASREQFF. In nucleotides, the CDR3 is TGTGCCAGCAGCGTAGCTTCTAGGGAGCAGTTCTTC. Supplemented by reference TRBV9 and TRBJ2-1, the full variable domain reads DSGVTQTPKHLITATGQRVTLRCSPRSGDLSVYWYQQSLDQGLQFLIQYYNGEERAKGNILERFSAQQFPDLHSELNLSSLELGDSALYFCASSVASREQFFGPGTRLTVL.